The 18 T cell receptor beta chains below all came from one sample that was sequenced in a study of hypomethylating agent response in myelodysplastic syndrome. TCRdb keeps only in-frame clones here, not all; method: immunoSEQ multiplex PCR. The sample carries about 6,000 clones, 70% to 85% recorded once. The sequencing here drew on bone marrow, taken before or after starting hypomethylating agent treatment for myelodysplastic syndrome (not recorded which). Receptor source: a human donor with myelodysplastic syndrome.

This chain joins TRBV5-1 and TRBJ1-4, with a tentative D call TRBD1 (6 bases). Trimming took 7 bases from V and 7 from J, leaving 20 bases between them. CDR1 SGHRS and CDR2 YFSETQ come from the germline V gene. The CDR3 consists of 15 residues. CDR3: CASYQTGLVTEKLFF. Written as DNA, the CDR3 is TGCGCCAGCTATCAAACAGGGTTAGTCACTGAAAAACTGTTTTTT.

This rearrangement joins TRBV5-1 to TRBJ1-4; weak D call: TRBD1 (6 bases). The V gene lost 0 bases and the J gene lost 8 bases, with 14 bases spanning the gap. This CDR3 has 15 amino acids. Germline V gene sequence: CDR1 SGHRS, CDR2 YFSETQ. The CDR3 nucleotides are TGCGCCAGCAGCTTGGCCTCAGGGGTCACGGAAAAACTGTTTTTT. Encoded protein: CASSLASGVTEKLFF. The full variable domain, completed using reference TRBV5-1 and TRBJ1-4, is KAGVTQTPRYLIKTRGQQVTLSCSPISGHRSVSWYQQTPGQGLQFLFEYFSETQRNKGNFPGRFSGRQFSNSRSEMNVSTLELGDSALYLCASSLASGVTEKLFFGSGTQLSVL.

The chain combines TRBV9 with TRBJ1-3, with TRBD1 as a possible D gene (6 bases). Germline CDR1 and CDR2: SGDLS and YYNGEE. Trimming took off 5 bases at V and 2 bases at J, with 11 bases between the two ends. The CDR3 is 14 amino acids. The CDR3 spells CASSLGTPGNTIYF. CDR3 nucleotides: TGTGCCAGCAGTCTCGGGACACCTGGAAACACCATATATTTT.

The chain couples TRBV5-6 to TRBJ1-1, with TRBD1 as a possible D gene (5 bases). Germline V gives CDR1 SGHDT, CDR2 YYEEEE. The CDR3 spans 15 residues. Deletions cut 0 bases from V and 1 base from J, with 10 bases between. Written as DNA, the CDR3 is TGTGCCAGCAGCTTGGTTGCCAGGGCGAACACTGAAGCTTTCTTT. Its protein is CASSLVARANTEAFF. The entire variable domain, with the rest obtained from reference TRBV5-6 and TRBJ1-1, is as follows: DAGVTQSPTHLIKTRGQQVTLRCSPKSGHDTVSWYQQALGQGPQFIFQYYEEEERQRGNFPDRFSGHQFPNYSSELNVNALLLGDSALYLCASSLVARANTEAFFGQGTRLTVV.

V and J are TRBV9 and TRBJ2-3, with TRBD2 matching over 9 bases. V dropped 4 bases and J dropped 1; count of bases not matched to a gene: 7. This CDR3 region has 16 residues. Germline V gene data show CDR1 as SGDLS and CDR2 as YYNGEE. The DNA of the CDR3 is TGTGCCAGCAGCACAGCGGGAGGCGGGGGCACAGATACGCAGTATTTT. It yields the protein CASSTAGGGGTDTQYF. The full variable domain, with the rest looked up from reference TRBV9 and TRBJ2-3, is DSGVTQTPKHLITATGQRVTLRCSPRSGDLSVYWYQQSLDQGLQFLIQYYNGEERAKGNILERFSAQQFPDLHSELNLSSLELGDSALYFCASSTAGGGGTDTQYFGPGTRLTVL.

This chain uses TRBV10-1 with TRBJ1-5; possible D gene TRBD1, 6 bases. Trimming pared 5 bases from V and 0 bases from J, leaving 17 bases between. This CDR3 has 17 residues. Germline CDR1 reads WNHNN; CDR2 reads SYGVQD (reference sequence). For the CDR3, the DNA is TGCGCCAGCAGTTCGGGGGGCGAAACGTATAGCAATCAGCCCCAGCATTTT. Protein sequence: CASSSGGETYSNQPQHF.

V usage is TRBV7-9 and J usage is TRBJ2-3; tentative D call: TRBD1 (6 bases). Germline CDR1 reads SEHNR; CDR2 reads FQNEAQ (reference sequence). With 4 bases removed from V and 9 bases from J, the gap between germline ends came to 23 bases. This CDR3 is 16 amino acids long. CDR3 DNA: TGTGCCAGCAGCTCGATCGGGACATCTGAGAGTGGGACGCAGTATTTT. Residues: CASSSIGTSESGTQYF.

The chain uses TRBV2 and TRBJ2-2, with D perhaps TRBD1 (5 bases). This CDR3 is 14 amino acids long. Germline V gene lookup returns CDR1 SNHLY and CDR2 FYNNEI. V was pared by 7 bases and J by 3 bases, with 12 bases between. CDR3 DNA: TGTGCCAGCAATTTCGTAGGGGACACCGGGGAGCTGTTTTTT. Its protein is CASNFVGDTGELFF.

V is TRBV5-1 and J is TRBJ2-6, with a tentative D call TRBD1 (6 bases). Germline CDR1 SGHRS, CDR2 YFSETQ. The CDR3 is 19 residues long. Between the trimmed V and J ends, which lost 0 bases and 0 bases, there was a span of 16 bases. CDR3 in DNA: TGCGCCAGCAGCTTGGCTTCAAGGGGGTCCAACTCTGGGGCCAACGTCCTGACTTTC. Translating it yields CASSLASRGSNSGANVLTF.

J is TRBJ1-1 and V is TRBV9; no clear D gene. Between the trimmed V and J ends, which lost 3 bases and 6 bases, there was a span of 18 bases. Germline V lookup: CDR1 SGDLS, CDR2 YYNGEE. This CDR3 comprises 15 residues. The CDR3 here is CASSAHTEGSAEAFF. In DNA, the CDR3 is TGTGCCAGCAGCGCACACACAGAGGGATCTGCTGAAGCTTTCTTT. Full variable domain (missing parts from reference TRBV9 and TRBJ1-1): DSGVTQTPKHLITATGQRVTLRCSPRSGDLSVYWYQQSLDQGLQFLIQYYNGEERAKGNILERFSAQQFPDLHSELNLSSLELGDSALYFCASSAHTEGSAEAFFGQGTRLTVV.

The rearrangement uses TRBV19 and TRBJ1-5; weak D call: TRBD1 (5 bases). Germline-derived CDR1 and CDR2 are LNHDA and SQIVND (reference sequence). The CDR3 contains 18 residues. V lost 2 bases to trimming and J lost 1 base, with 18 bases between them. The CDR3 DNA is TGTGCCAGTAGTATAAGTGGGGGATATGGGGTGAGCAATCAGCCCCAGCATTTT. Amino acids: CASSISGGYGVSNQPQHF.

The V and J genes are TRBV18 and TRBJ1-2; 12 bases align to TRBD1. After removal of 6 bases from V and 6 bases from J, the junction contained 5 bases not matched to a gene. The CDR3 spans 14 residues. Germline CDR1 reads KGHSH; CDR2 reads LQKENI. In nucleotides, the CDR3 is TGTGCCAGCTCCCCAGGGACAGGGGGCAATGGCTACACCTTC. Translation: CASSPGTGGNGYTF.

V and J are TRBV6-5 and TRBJ1-6; D is uncertain. Trimming pared 7 bases from V and 7 bases from J, leaving 14 bases between. CDR3 length: 14 amino acids. CDR1 is MNHEY and CDR2 is SVGAGI in the germline V gene. The CDR3 reads CASTFLVGNSPLHF. The CDR3 DNA reads TGTGCCAGCACCTTCCTGGTGGGGAATTCACCCCTCCACTTT.

The gene calls are TRBV28 and TRBJ1-6, with 9 bases that match TRBD1. Germline V gives CDR1 MDHEN, CDR2 SYDVKM. The CDR3 is 14 amino acids. V lost 6 bases, J lost 7 bases, and 4 bases stayed unmatched. The CDR3 loop reads CASRRDRVNSPLHF. In nucleotides, the CDR3 is TGTGCCAGCAGAAGGGACAGGGTAAATTCACCCCTCCACTTT.

The DNA of the CDR3 is TGTGCCAGTAATGGCAGGGAGGGTGGCTACACCTTC. It encodes CASNGREGGYTF. The chain combines TRBV19 with TRBJ1-2; D is possibly TRBD1 (5 bases). From germline, CDR1 is LNHDA and CDR2 SQIVND (reference sequence). The V end lost 7 bases, the J end lost 7 bases, and 13 bases lay between the germline ends. The CDR3 sequence is 12 residues long.

J is TRBJ1-1 and V is TRBV7-3, with D tentatively TRBD1 (5 bases). CDR1 and CDR2 from the germline V gene are SGHTA and FQGTGA. Deletions cut 4 bases from V and 1 base from J, with 19 bases between. The CDR3 runs to 17 residues. The CDR3 nucleotides read TGTGCCAGCAGCTCACCGGGACGCCGCTCACCGAACACTGAAGCTTTCTTT. Translation gives CASSSPGRRSPNTEAFF.

The rearrangement links TRBV30 to TRBJ2-2, with a tentative D call TRBD2 (7 bases). CDR1 is GTSNPN and CDR2 is SVGIG in the germline V gene (reference sequence). The CDR3 is 13 residues long. Deletions cut 0 bases from V and 6 bases from J, with 8 bases between. The CDR3, as DNA: TGTGCCTGGAGTGTAGGGGGGGCCGGGGAGCTGTTTTTT. Amino acid sequence: CAWSVGGAGELFF.

This clone was observed a handful of times. As DNA, the CDR3 is TGTGCCAGCAGGAGAACAGGGAATTCACCCCTCCACTTT. Translating it yields CASRRTGNSPLHF. The chain joins TRBV2 to TRBJ1-6; maybe TRBD1 (6 bases). The CDR3 runs to 13 residues. Germline V gene lookup returns CDR1 SNHLY and CDR2 FYNNEI. The V and J ends lost 6 bases and 7 bases respectively, with 10 bases between them.